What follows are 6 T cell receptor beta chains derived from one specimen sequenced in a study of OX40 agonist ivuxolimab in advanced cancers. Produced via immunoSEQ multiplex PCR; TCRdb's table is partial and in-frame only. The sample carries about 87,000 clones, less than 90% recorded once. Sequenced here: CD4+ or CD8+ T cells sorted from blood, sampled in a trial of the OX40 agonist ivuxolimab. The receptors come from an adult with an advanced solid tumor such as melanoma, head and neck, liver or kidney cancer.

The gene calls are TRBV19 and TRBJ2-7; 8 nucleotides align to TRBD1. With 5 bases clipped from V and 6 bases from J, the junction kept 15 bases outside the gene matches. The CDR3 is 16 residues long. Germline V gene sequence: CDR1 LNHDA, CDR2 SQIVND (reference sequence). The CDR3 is CASSPPGRQGSSEQYF. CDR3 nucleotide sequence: TGTGCCAGTAGTCCTCCCGGCCGACAGGGGTCTTCCGAGCAGTACTTC. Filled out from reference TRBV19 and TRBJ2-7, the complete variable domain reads DGGITQSPKYLFRKEGQNVTLSCEQNLNHDAMYWYRQDPGQGLRLIYYSQIVNDFQKGDIAEGYSVSREKKESFPLTVTSAQKNPTAFYLCASSPPGRQGSSEQYFGPGTRLTVT.

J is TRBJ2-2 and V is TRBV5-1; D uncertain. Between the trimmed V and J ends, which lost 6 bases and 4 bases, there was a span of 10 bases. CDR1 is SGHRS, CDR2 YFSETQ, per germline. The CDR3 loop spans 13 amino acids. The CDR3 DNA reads TGCGCCAGCAATGTAGGGTCCACCGGGGAGCTGTTTTTT. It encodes CASNVGSTGELFF. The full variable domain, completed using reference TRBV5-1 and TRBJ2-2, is KAGVTQTPRYLIKTRGQQVTLSCSPISGHRSVSWYQQTPGQGLQFLFEYFSETQRNKGNFPGRFSGRQFSNSRSEMNVSTLELGDSALYLCASNVGSTGELFFGEGSRLTVL.

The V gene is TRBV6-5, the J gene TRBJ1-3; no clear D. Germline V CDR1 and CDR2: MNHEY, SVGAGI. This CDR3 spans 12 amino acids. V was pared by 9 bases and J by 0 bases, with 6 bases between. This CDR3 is CASHRSGNTIYF. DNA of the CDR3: TGTGCCAGTCACCGCTCTGGAAACACCATATATTTT.

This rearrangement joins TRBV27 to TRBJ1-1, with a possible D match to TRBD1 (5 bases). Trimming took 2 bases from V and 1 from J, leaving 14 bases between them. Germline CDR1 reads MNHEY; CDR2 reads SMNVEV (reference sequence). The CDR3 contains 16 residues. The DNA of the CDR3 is TGTGCCAGCAGTTTAGCCTCCGGGCAGGGGAACACTGAAGCTTTCTTT. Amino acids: CASSLASGQGNTEAFF.

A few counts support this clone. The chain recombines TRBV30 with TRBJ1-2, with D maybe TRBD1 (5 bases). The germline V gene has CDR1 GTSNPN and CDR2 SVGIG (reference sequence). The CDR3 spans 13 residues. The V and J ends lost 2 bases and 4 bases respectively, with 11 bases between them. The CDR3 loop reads CAWSSQGGYGYTF. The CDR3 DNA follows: TGTGCCTGGAGTAGTCAGGGAGGCTATGGCTACACCTTC. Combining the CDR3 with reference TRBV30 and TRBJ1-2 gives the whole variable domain SQTIHQWPATLVQPVGSPLSLECTVEGTSNPNLYWYRQAAGRGLQLLFYSVGIGQISSEVPQNLSASRPQDRQFILSSKKLLLSDSGFYLCAWSSQGGYGYTFGSGTRLTVV.

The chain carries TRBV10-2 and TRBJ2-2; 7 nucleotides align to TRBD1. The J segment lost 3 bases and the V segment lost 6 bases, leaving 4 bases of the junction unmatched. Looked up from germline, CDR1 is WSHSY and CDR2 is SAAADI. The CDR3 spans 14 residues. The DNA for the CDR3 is TGCGCCAGCAGCGAACAGGGGTACACCGGGGAGCTGTTTTTT. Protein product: CASSEQGYTGELFF.